This T cell receptor (beta chain) was obtained from a study of cytomegalovirus exposure and HLA in healthy donors. 60 Vbeta and 13 Jbeta primers were used in PCR. Profiling relied on immunoSEQ multiplex PCR, and the TCRdb table lists in-frame clones only, not all of them. The repertoire has about 190,000 clones, just under 75% of them found once; the top ten carry about 4.4%. Germline loops: CDR1 SGHTA, CDR2 FQGNSA. CDR3 length: 14 amino acids. The ends were cut back, 5 bases at V and 4 bases at J, with 14 bases in the middle. Overall study findings and caveats: For most TCR sequences rarity was the rule, although some public TCRs occurred in many donors.

A note on this clone: Its specificity is unknown.

Sequencing input: PBMCs. The chain carries TRBV7-2 and TRBJ2-5, with D perhaps matching TRBD1 (5 bases). The TCR sequence derives from a man under 40 in good health and CMV-seropositive. CDR3 in amino acids: CASSGATIRETQYF. The CDR3 DNA is TGTGCCAGCAGCGGGGCAACGATCCGAGAGACCCAGTACTTC. The full variable domain, its missing parts supplied by reference TRBV7-2 and TRBJ2-5, is GAGVSQSPSNKVTEKGKDVELRCDPISGHTALYWYRQSLGQGLEFLIYFQGNSAPDKSGLPSDRFSAERTGGSVSTLTIQRTQQEDSAVYLCASSGATIRETQYFGPGTRLLVL.